These 4 T cell receptor beta chains were sequenced from one sample in a study of blood T cell repertoires in COVID-19. Assay: immunoSEQ multiplex PCR; the TCRdb copy retains only in-frame clones and omits some. The sample includes under 300,000 clones, around 87% of them seen just once. The specimen was peripheral blood. These receptors originate from a woman aged 60 to 75 with COVID-19, enrolled during active disease.

V is TRBV9 and J is TRBJ1-1; D is ambiguous. In germline, CDR1 is SGDLS, CDR2 YYNGEE. The CDR3 totals 13 residues. Trimming shortened V by 0 bases and J by 7 bases, and 10 bases separated the two germline ends. The CDR3 DNA is TGTGCCAGCAGCGTAGCTGAGGCCGGTGAAGCTTTCTTT. Translating it yields CASSVAEAGEAFF. Filled out from reference TRBV9 and TRBJ1-1, the complete variable domain reads DSGVTQTPKHLITATGQRVTLRCSPRSGDLSVYWYQQSLDQGLQFLIQYYNGEERAKGNILERFSAQQFPDLHSELNLSSLELGDSALYFCASSVAEAGEAFFGQGTRLTVV.

The chain links TRBV5-5 to TRBJ1-1, with 9 bases lining up with TRBD1. The V gene's germline CDR1 is SGHKS and CDR2 YYEKEE (reference sequence). CDR3 length: 13 amino acids. Losses at the gene ends were 7 bases for V and 5 bases for J; bases not matched to a gene: 6. CDR3 protein: CASGDRVGTEAFF. CDR3 coding DNA: TGTGCCAGCGGGGACAGGGTGGGAACTGAAGCTTTCTTT.

V and J are TRBV5-1 and TRBJ1-5; perhaps TRBD1 as D (5 bases). There are 15 residues in the CDR3. Germline V gene lookup returns CDR1 SGHRS and CDR2 YFSETQ. Trimming pared 4 bases from V and 0 bases from J, leaving 11 bases between. The CDR3 sequence is CASSQDQGSNQPQHF. The CDR3 nucleotides are TGCGCCAGCAGCCAGGATCAGGGTAGCAATCAGCCCCAGCATTTT.

The gene calls are TRBV19 and TRBJ1-2; D unresolved. CDR1 and CDR2 from the germline V gene are LNHDA and SQIVND (reference sequence). The CDR3 contains 13 residues. Trimming pared 8 bases from V and 6 bases from J, leaving 16 bases between. CDR3 nucleotides: TGTGCCAGTTTGGAGGGCAGATACAATGGCTACACCTTC. This encodes CASLEGRYNGYTF.